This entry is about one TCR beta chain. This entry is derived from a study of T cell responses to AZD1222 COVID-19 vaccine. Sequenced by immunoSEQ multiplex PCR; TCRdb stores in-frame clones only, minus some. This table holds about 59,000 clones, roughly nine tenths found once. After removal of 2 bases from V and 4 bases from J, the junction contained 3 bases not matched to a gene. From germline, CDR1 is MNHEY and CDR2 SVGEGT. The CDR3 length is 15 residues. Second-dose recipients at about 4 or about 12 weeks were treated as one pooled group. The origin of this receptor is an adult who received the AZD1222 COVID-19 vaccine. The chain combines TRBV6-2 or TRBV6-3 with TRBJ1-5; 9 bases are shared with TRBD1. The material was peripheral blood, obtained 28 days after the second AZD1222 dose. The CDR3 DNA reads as TGTGCCAGCAGTTACATCGGGACAGGGAATCAGCCCCAGCATTTT. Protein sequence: CASSYIGTGNQPQHF.